This TCR beta chain is drawn from a study of blood T cell repertoires in COVID-19. Study context: Material from acute and convalescent COVID-19 was sourced from the United States, Italy and Spain. In each case, the material was cDNA or gDNA derived from T cells, B-cell-depleted T cells, or PBMCs.

Original handling: Reference gene primers were amplified, and this amplification served to estimate nucleated cell counts. The repertoire was sequenced with immunoSEQ multiplex PCR; TCRdb's copy has only in-frame clones and lacks some. For V, J and clone size, that table is used; D and trimming come from the DNA. The sample lists under 70,000 clones, around 90% occurring once. The sequence was collected from a woman in her sixties with active or convalescent COVID-19. Sequencing input: peripheral blood.

For the CDR3, the DNA is TGTGCCACCTCAACTAGGGGGGGCACTGAAGCTTTCTTT. Amino acids: CATSTRGGTEAFF. The rearrangement links TRBV3-1 (or the pseudogene TRBV3-2) to TRBJ1-1, with D possibly being TRBD1 (6 bases). Germline lookup yields CDR1 LGHDT and CDR2 YNNKEL (reference sequence). V shed 10 bases and J shed 4 bases, with 16 bases lying between them. The length of the CDR3 is 13 residues.